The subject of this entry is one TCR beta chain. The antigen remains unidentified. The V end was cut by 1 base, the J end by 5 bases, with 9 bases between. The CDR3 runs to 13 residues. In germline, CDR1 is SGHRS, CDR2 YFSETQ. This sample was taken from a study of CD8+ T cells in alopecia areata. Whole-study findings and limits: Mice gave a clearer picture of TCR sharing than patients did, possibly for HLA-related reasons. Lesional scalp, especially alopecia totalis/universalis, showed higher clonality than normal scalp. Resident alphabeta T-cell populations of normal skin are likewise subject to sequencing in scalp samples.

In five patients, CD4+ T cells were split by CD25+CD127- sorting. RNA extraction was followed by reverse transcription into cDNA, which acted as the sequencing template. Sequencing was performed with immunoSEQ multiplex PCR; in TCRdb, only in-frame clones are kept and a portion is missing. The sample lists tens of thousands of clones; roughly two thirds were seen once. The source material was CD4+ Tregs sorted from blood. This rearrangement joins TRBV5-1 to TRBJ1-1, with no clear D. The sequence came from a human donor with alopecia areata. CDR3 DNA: TGCGCCAGCAGCTTGTTAGTGGAGACTGAAGCTTTCTTT. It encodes CASSLLVETEAFF.